This T cell receptor beta chain is drawn from a study of shared clonotypes between healthy human individuals. CDR1 and CDR2 (germline): SGHVS, FQNEAQ. With 4 bases removed from V and 1 base from J, the gap between germline ends came to 17 bases. CDR3 length: 17 residues. The repertoire was sequenced with immunoSEQ multiplex PCR; TCRdb's copy has only in-frame clones and lacks some. The sample has roughly 300,000 clones, less than 75% seen once. V is TRBV7-8 and J is TRBJ2-1; D may be TRBD2 (5 bases). This sequence was found in a man younger than 45 in good health. Sequenced material: memory CD4+ T cells sorted from blood. Subset denoted: CD45RA-negative fraction. CDR3 region: CASSSEGGFGSYNEQFF. CDR3 coding DNA: TGTGCCAGCAGCTCCGAGGGCGGTTTCGGGTCCTACAATGAGCAGTTCTTC.